A selection of T cell receptor beta chains follows, all from one sample in a study of human T cells and chemical hapten exposure. Each CDR3 protein gets one entry after TCRdb re-called the RACE reads with MiXCR. The sample has 25,000 to 35,000 distinct CDR3 sequences, almost 6% seen once; the top ten hold about 5.6%. Sequenced material: whole blood, taken in connection with sensitization to the hapten diphenylcyclopropenone (DPC). These receptors all come from a man aged 25 to 40 with alopecia areata. Some clones in this sample may be carry-over from other donors' samples. The CDR3 runs from the conserved cysteine through the conserved F or W. A D gene is named only where the DNA matches it firmly. Size is omitted from some rows. Given values are once, few, many or a class for expanded clones.

size	V	J	D	CDR3	DNA
many	TRBV10-3	TRBJ2-3	NA	CAIRSEQGPTDTQYF	TGTGCCATCAGATCGGAGCAGGGGCCCACAGATACGCAGTATTTT
many	TRBV2	TRBJ2-2	NA	CASSETPSVNTGELFF	TGTGCCAGCAGTGAAACTCCTTCGGTCAACACCGGGGAGCTGTTTTTT
many	TRBV5-6	TRBJ1-6	NA	CASSLGQATSNSPLHF	TGTGCCAGCAGCTTGGGACAGGCGACCTCAAATTCACCCCTCCACTTT
many	TRBV7-9	TRBJ2-7	NA	CASSPPATGIYEQYF	TGTGCCAGCAGCCCCCCGGCCACAGGGATCTACGAGCAGTACTTC
many	TRBV11-2	TRBJ2-7	NA	CASSLSVVYEQYF	TGTGCCAGCAGCCTCTCGGTGGTCTACGAGCAGTACTTC
many	TRBV20-1	TRBJ2-5	NA	CSARDSRQGDETQYF	TGCAGTGCTAGAGATTCACGGCAGGGAGACGAGACCCAGTACTTC
few	TRBV4-2	TRBJ2-7	TRBD2	CASSQSGGSGEQYF	TGTGCCAGCAGCCAATCCGGGGGGAGCGGCGAGCAGTACTTC
many	TRBV20-1	TRBJ1-3	NA	CSAQGYRNRSGNTIYF	TGCAGTGCCCAGGGATATCGAAATCGCTCTGGAAACACCATATATTTT
few	TRBV29-1	TRBJ2-3	NA	CSVAGRVQSDTQYF	TGCAGCGTCGCTGGCCGGGTGCAATCGGATACGCAGTATTTT
many	TRBV3-1	TRBJ2-1	TRBD2	CASSHLLAGGSYNEQFF	TGTGCCAGCAGCCATCTACTAGCGGGAGGCTCCTACAATGAGCAGTTCTTC
many	TRBV20-1	TRBJ1-1	NA	CSASLGSFQNTEAFF	TGCAGTGCTTCCCTGGGGTCTTTCCAGAACACTGAAGCTTTCTTT
many	TRBV21-1	TRBJ1-4	NA	CASSKPPNEKLFF	TGTGCCAGCAGCAAACCGCCTAATGAAAAACTGTTTTTT
many	TRBV6-6	TRBJ2-5	TRBD2	CASSYQASGGAWQETQYF	TGTGCCAGCAGTTACCAGGCTAGCGGGGGGGCTTGGCAAGAGACCCAGTACTTC
few	TRBV6-5	TRBJ2-1	TRBD2	CASSAGGPNEQFF	TGTGCCAGCAGTGCGGGGGGGCCGAATGAGCAGTTCTTC
medium-sized	TRBV20-1	TRBJ1-1	NA	CSARALFTEAFF	TGCAGTGCTAGAGCCCTCTTCACTGAAGCTTTCTTT
many	TRBV6-5	TRBJ1-1	NA	CASRPGGWIPEAFF	TGTGCCAGCAGGCCCGGGGGCTGGATCCCTGAAGCTTTCTTT
many	TRBV30	TRBJ1-1	NA	CAWSGGTSEAFF	TGTGCCTGGAGTGGCGGGACGTCTGAAGCTTTCTTT
many	TRBV7-9	TRBJ2-7	NA	CASSLAFFDTNEQYF	TGTGCCAGCAGCTTAGCCTTTTTTGACACGAACGAGCAGTACTTC
NA	TRBV4-3	TRBJ2-1	TRBD2	CASSQAGTSGSRLNEQFF	TGCGCCAGCAGCCAAGCCGGGACTAGCGGGAGTAGGCTGAATGAGCAGTTCTTC
few	TRBV29-1	TRBJ2-1	TRBD2	CSDRTSGSLYNEQFF	TGCAGCGATAGGACTAGCGGGAGTCTATACAATGAGCAGTTCTTC
many	TRBV20-1	TRBJ2-4	TRBD2	CSARDREGRDIQYF	TGCAGTGCTAGAGATAGGGAGGGCCGGGACATTCAGTACTTC
many	TRBV27	TRBJ2-1	TRBD2	CASTKALAGGPPYNEQFF	TGTGCCAGCACCAAGGCGCTAGCGGGAGGTCCCCCCTACAATGAGCAGTTCTTC
many	TRBV6-2/TRBV6-3	TRBJ2-1	TRBD1	CASRAVGGKGFF	TGTGCCAGCAGGGCAGTAGGGGGCAAGGGCTTCTTC
many	TRBV2	TRBJ2-3	NA	CASSEGHHSTDTQYF	TGTGCCAGCAGTGAAGGCCACCATAGCACAGATACGCAGTATTTT
many	TRBV3-2	TRBJ2-7	NA	CASSRPSGGISEQYF	TGTGCCAGCAGCCGTCCCAGCGGTGGGATTTCCGAGCAGTACTTC
many	TRBV6-5	TRBJ2-5	TRBD2	CASSYLGGVAGGVPEEETQYF	TGTGCCAGCAGTTACTTGGGTGGGGTAGCGGGAGGAGTTCCTGAGGAAGAGACCCAGTACTTC
many	TRBV7-2	TRBJ2-3	NA	CASTPITGTDTQYF	TGTGCCAGCACACCGATTACTGGCACAGATACGCAGTATTTT
many	TRBV7-2	TRBJ2-5	TRBD2	CASESRAGGTQYF	TGTGCCAGTGAAAGCCGGGCGGGGGGGACCCAGTACTTC
many	TRBV6-2/TRBV6-3	TRBJ2-2	NA	CASSPREDTELFF	TGTGCCAGCAGTCCGCGTGAGGACACAGAGCTGTTTTTT
many	TRBV20-1	TRBJ2-7	NA	CSARDGFSYEQYF	TGCAGTGCTAGAGACGGGTTCTCCTACGAGCAGTACTTC
few	TRBV6-5	TRBJ2-3	NA	CASLRLTDTQYF	TGTGCCAGCCTCAGGCTCACAGATACGCAGTATTTT
many	TRBV4-1	TRBJ2-7	NA	CASSLDSVRDEQYF	TGCGCCAGCAGCCTGGACTCGGTCCGGGACGAGCAGTACTTC
many	TRBV2	TRBJ2-5	NA	CASSEALGGSQETQYF	TGTGCCAGCAGTGAAGCGCTTGGGGGGTCCCAAGAGACCCAGTACTTC
NA	TRBV10-3	TRBJ2-1	NA	CAISEQGSEQFF	TGTGCCATCAGTGAACAGGGCTCAGAGCAGTTCTTC
many	TRBV3-1	TRBJ2-2	NA	CASSQEGLPNTGELFF	TGTGCCAGCAGCCAAGAAGGTCTACCGAACACCGGGGAGCTGTTTTTT
few	TRBV6-2/TRBV6-3	TRBJ2-1	TRBD2	CATQREILSNEQFF	TGTGCCACCCAGCGGGAGATTTTAAGCAATGAGCAGTTCTTC
many	TRBV29-1	TRBJ2-4	NA	CSVGGHRGAKNIQYF	TGCAGCGTTGGCGGACACCGGGGAGCCAAAAACATTCAGTACTTC
many	TRBV19	TRBJ1-6	TRBD1	CASSIRGPDNSPLHF	TGTGCCAGTAGTATAAGGGGGCCGGATAATTCACCCCTCCACTTT
many	TRBV27	TRBJ1-6	NA	CASSFLGSNSPLHF	TGTGCCAGCAGTTTTTTGGGCAGCAATTCACCCCTCCACTTT
many	TRBV7-2	TRBJ2-7	TRBD1	CASSLEAGTGVYEQYF	TGTGCCAGCAGCTTAGAGGCCGGGACAGGGGTCTACGAGCAGTACTTC
many	TRBV20-1	TRBJ1-2	TRBD1	CSATGQGMLSGYTF	TGCAGTGCCACCGGACAGGGGATGTTAAGCGGCTACACCTTC
many	TRBV12-3/TRBV12-4	TRBJ2-5	TRBD2	CASSSGTSGRETQYF	TGTGCCAGCAGCTCCGGGACTAGCGGGAGAGAGACCCAGTACTTC
NA	TRBV5-4	TRBJ2-3	NA	CASSLQDRSYTDTQYF	TGTGCCAGCAGCTTGCAAGACAGGAGTTACACAGATACGCAGTATTTT
many	TRBV11-3	TRBJ2-5	TRBD1	CASSLGQGQQETQYF	TGTGCCAGCAGCTTAGGCCAGGGACAGCAAGAGACCCAGTACTTC
many	TRBV7-9	TRBJ2-3	NA	CASSLNVGQMRDTQYF	TGTGCCAGCAGCTTAAATGTCGGCCAGATGAGGGATACGCAGTATTTT
many	TRBV7-9	TRBJ2-7	TRBD2	CASSSLALAEGEQYF	TGTGCCAGCAGCTCCCTTGCCCTAGCGGAGGGCGAGCAGTACTTC
many	TRBV20-1	TRBJ2-1	TRBD2	CSARGGGSPYNEQFF	TGCAGTGCCCGGGGGGGCGGGAGCCCCTACAATGAGCAGTTCTTC
many	TRBV2	TRBJ2-2	TRBD1	CASRGTGRNTGELFF	TGTGCCAGCAGGGGGACAGGGAGGAACACCGGGGAGCTGTTTTTT
many	TRBV6-1	TRBJ2-4	TRBD1	CASTGQGGNIQYF	TGTGCCAGCACCGGACAGGGGGGAAACATTCAGTACTTC